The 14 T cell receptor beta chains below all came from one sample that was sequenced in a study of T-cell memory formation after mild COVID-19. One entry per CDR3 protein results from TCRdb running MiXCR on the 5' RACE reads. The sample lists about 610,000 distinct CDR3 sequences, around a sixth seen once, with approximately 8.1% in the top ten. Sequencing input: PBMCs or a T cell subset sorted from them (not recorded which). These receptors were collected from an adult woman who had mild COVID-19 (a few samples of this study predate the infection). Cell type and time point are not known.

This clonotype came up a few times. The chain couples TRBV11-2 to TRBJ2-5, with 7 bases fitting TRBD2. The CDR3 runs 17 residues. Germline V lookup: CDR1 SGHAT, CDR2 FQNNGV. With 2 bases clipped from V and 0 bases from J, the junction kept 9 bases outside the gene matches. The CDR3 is CASSLNRGGSNQETQYF. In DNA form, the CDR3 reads TGTGCCAGCAGCTTAAACCGGGGAGGGTCAAACCAAGAGACCCAGTACTTC.

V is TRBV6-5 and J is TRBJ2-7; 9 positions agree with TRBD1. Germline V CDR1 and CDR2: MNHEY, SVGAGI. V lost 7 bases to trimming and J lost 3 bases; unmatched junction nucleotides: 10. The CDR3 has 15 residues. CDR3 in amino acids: CASIPTGTGFYEQYF. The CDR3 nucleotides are TGTGCCAGCATCCCTACCGGGACAGGGTTCTACGAGCAGTACTTC.

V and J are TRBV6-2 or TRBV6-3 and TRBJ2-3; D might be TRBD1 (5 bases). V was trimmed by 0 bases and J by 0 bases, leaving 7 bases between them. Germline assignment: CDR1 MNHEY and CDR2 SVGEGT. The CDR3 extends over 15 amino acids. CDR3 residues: CASSYSPGSTDTQYF. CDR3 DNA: TGTGCCAGCAGTTACTCGCCAGGGAGCACAGATACGCAGTATTTT.

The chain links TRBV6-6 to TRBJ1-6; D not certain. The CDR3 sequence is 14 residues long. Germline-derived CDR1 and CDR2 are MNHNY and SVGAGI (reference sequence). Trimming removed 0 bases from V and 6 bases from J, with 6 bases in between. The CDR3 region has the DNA TGTGCCAGCAGTTACTCCCACTTTAATTCACCCCTCCACTTT. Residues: CASSYSHFNSPLHF.

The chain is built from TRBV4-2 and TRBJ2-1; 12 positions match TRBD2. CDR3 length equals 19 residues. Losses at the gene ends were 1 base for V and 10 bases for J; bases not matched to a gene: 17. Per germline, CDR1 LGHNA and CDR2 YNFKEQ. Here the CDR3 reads CASSQGYFFRTSGAGEQFF. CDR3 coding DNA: TGTGCCAGCAGCCAAGGATATTTTTTCCGGACTAGCGGGGCGGGCGAGCAGTTCTTC.

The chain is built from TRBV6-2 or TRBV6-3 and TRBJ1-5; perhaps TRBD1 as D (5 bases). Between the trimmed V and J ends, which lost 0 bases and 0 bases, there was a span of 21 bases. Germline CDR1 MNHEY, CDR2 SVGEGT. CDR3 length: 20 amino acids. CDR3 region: CASSYSNVWGEVISNQPQHF. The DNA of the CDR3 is TGTGCCAGCAGTTACTCGAATGTTTGGGGGGAGGTTATTAGCAATCAGCCCCAGCATTTT.

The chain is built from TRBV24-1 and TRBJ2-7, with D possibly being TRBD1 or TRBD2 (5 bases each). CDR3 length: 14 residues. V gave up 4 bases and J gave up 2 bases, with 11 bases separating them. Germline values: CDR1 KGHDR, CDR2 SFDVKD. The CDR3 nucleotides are TGTGCCACCAGTGAACCGGGGACCCCCTACGAGCAGTACTTC. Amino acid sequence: CATSEPGTPYEQYF.

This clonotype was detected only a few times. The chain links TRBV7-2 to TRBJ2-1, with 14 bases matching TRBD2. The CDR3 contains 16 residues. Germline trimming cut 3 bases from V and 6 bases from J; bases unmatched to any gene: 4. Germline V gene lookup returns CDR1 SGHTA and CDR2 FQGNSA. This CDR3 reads CASSLSGTSGSNEQFF. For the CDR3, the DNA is TGTGCCAGCAGCTTGTCCGGGACTAGCGGGAGCAATGAGCAGTTCTTC.

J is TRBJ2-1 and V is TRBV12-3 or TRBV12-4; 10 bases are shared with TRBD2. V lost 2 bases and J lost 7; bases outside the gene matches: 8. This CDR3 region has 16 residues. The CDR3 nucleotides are TGTGCCAGCAGTTTAAGGGTGAGCGGGAGGGTTAATGAGCAGTTCTTC. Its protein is CASSLRVSGRVNEQFF.

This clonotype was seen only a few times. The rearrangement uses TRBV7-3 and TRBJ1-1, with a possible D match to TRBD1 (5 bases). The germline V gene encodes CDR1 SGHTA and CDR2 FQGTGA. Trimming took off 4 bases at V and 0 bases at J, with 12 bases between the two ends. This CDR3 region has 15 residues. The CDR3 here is CASSSSGTLNTEAFF. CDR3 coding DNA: TGTGCCAGCAGCTCCTCCGGGACGCTGAACACTGAAGCTTTCTTT.

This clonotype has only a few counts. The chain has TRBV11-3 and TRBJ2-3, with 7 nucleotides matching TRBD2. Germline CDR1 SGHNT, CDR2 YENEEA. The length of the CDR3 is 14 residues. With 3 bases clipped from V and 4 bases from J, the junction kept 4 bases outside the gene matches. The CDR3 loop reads CASSLAGAPDTQYF. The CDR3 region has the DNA TGTGCCAGCAGCTTGGCGGGAGCGCCAGATACGCAGTATTTT.

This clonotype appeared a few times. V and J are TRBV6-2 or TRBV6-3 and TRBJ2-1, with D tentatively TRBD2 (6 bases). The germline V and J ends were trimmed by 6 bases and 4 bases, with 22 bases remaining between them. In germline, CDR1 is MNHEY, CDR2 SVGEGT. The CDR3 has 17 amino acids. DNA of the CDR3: TGTGCCAGCAGGGAGCCCGATTACTTGGGGAGGTACAATGAGCAGTTCTTC. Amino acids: CASREPDYLGRYNEQFF.

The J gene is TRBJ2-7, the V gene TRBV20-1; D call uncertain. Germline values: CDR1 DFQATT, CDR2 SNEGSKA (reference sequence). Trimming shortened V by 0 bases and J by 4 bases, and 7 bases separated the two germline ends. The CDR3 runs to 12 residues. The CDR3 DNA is TGCAGTGCTAGAGATTCCCGGTACGAGCAGTACTTC. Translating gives CSARDSRYEQYF.

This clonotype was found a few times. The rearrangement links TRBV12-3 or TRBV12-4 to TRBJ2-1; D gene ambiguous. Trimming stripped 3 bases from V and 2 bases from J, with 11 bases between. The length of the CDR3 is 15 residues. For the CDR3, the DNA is TGTGCCAGCAGTTTTATAAAGCGCCCCTACAATGAGCAGTTCTTC. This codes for CASSFIKRPYNEQFF.